The rows below give T cell receptor beta chains drawn from one sample of a study of T cells in Graves' hyperthyroidism and ophthalmopathy. TCRdb reprocessed the multiplex PCR reads with MiXCR, giving one entry per CDR3 protein. The sample gives 620,000 or so distinct CDR3 sequences, roughly 14% of which show up once; roughly an eighth is in the top ten. What was sequenced was blood. The receptors stem from a woman in her fifties or sixties with Graves' ophthalmopathy. CDR3s include the opening cysteine and the closing phenylalanine or tryptophan.

CDR3 protein | V gene
CSARTGGHGYTF | TRBV20-1
CASSRAGTGSDYGYTF | TRBV7-9
CASSPEGLRQGTNEKLFF | TRBV28
CASTHRVGNQPQHF | TRBV28
CASSPGAEAFF | TRBV19
CASSSSGRGNTQYF | TRBV7-9
CASSPLPGQGNNEQYF | TRBV18
CASSLAWARGGEQFF | TRBV7-2
CASSLGHNSNQPQHF | TRBV7-9
CASSRMGQGNTEAFF | TRBV14
CASSLAGVGNGETQYF | TRBV5-1
CSATTLQGAGDNEQFF | TRBV20-1
CASSQATSGRPHEQFF | TRBV5-1
CASSYSAGPRTDTQYF | TRBV6-2/TRBV6-3
CASSLEGSSYNSPLHF | TRBV5-8
CASRRPGQSREQYF | TRBV28
CSASTGQGGWQFF | TRBV20-1
CASSEDRQINEQFF | TRBV2
CASSTSAGRYEQYF | TRBV27
CASSRSVGPYEQYF | TRBV6-2/TRBV6-3
CASSLGRVTLATEELFF | TRBV27
CASSALAGGDEQFF | TRBV2
CASRSSLSAGYTF | TRBV6-1
CASRLSSGSSYEQYF | TRBV12-3/TRBV12-4
CASSLGASSSTDTQYF | TRBV5-1
CSAREGAGSLDTEAFF | TRBV20-1
CATSRDRTSGRVPRETDTQYF | TRBV15
CASSLRDPFDEQYF | TRBV4-2
CASSANSNQPQHF | TRBV6-1
CASRKTGEYEQYF | TRBV14
CASSFGTSAYNEQFF | TRBV28
CASSFTGPNNEQFF | TRBV12-3/TRBV12-4